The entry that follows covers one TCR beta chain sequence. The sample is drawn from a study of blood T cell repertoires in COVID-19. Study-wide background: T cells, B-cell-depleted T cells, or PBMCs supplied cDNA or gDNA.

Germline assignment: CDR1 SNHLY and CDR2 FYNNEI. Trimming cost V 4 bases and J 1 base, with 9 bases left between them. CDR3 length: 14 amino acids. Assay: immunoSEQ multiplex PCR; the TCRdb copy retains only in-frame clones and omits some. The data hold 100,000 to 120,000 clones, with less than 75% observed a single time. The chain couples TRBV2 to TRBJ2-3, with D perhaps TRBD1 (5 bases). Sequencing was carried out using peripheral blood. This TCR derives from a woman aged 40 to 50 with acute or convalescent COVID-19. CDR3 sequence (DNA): TGTGCCAGCAGTGGGGGCAGAGGCACAGATACGCAGTATTTT. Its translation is CASSGGRGTDTQYF.